The 15 T cell receptor beta chains reported below all come from one sample, sequenced in a study of regulatory T cells in long-lasting Graves disease. Time point denoted: newly diagnosed GD, antithyroid drugs for less than 3 months. Making the TCR library involved RNA that had been extracted from PBMCs. CDR3 regions were amplified by Arm-PCR using iRepertoire HTBI primers to build TCR beta libraries. Each CDR3 protein gets one entry after TCRdb re-called the multiplex PCR reads with MiXCR. The sample yields some 500,000 distinct CDR3 sequences, 13% seen once. These same records also appear under a second study, on T cells in Graves' hyperthyroidism and ophthalmopathy.

This sample comprised peripheral blood mononuclear cells (PBMCs), obtained at new diagnosis, from a patient treated with antithyroid drugs. Receptors originate from a man in his thirties or forties with Graves disease.

This clonotype was recorded many times. The chain joins TRBV20-1 to TRBJ2-7; D gene uncertain. The V end was cut by 7 bases, the J end by 4 bases, with 11 bases between. The germline V gene has CDR1 DFQATT and CDR2 SNEGSKA (reference sequence). This CDR3 comprises 11 residues. The CDR3 region is CSVRAKYEQYF. CDR3 coding DNA: TGCAGTGTTCGGGCCAAGTACGAGCAGTACTTC.

V is TRBV6-2 or TRBV6-3 and J is TRBJ1-3; D call uncertain. The CDR3 has 16 residues. CDR1 is MNHEY, CDR2 SVGEGT, per germline. Trimming left V 0 bases short and J 0 bases short, with 9 bases between. CDR3 bases: TGTGCCAGCAGTTACTCATCCGGCTACTCTGGAAACACCATATATTTT. It yields the protein CASSYSSGYSGNTIYF.

The sample holds a few counts of this clonotype. This chain uses TRBV19 with TRBJ2-1; D tentatively fits TRBD1 or TRBD2 (6 bases each). The germline V gene encodes CDR1 LNHDA and CDR2 SQIVND (reference sequence). Trimming took 3 bases from V and 6 from J, leaving 12 bases between them. This CDR3 region has 14 residues. The CDR3 is CASSIVQGGNEQFF. CDR3 DNA: TGTGCCAGTAGTATTGTACAGGGAGGCAATGAGCAGTTCTTC. Complete variable domain (other parts from reference TRBV19 and TRBJ2-1): DGGITQSPKYLFRKEGQNVTLSCEQNLNHDAMYWYRQDPGQGLRLIYYSQIVNDFQKGDIAEGYSVSREKKESFPLTVTSAQKNPTAFYLCASSIVQGGNEQFFGPGTRLTVL.

This clonotype was seen repeatedly, ten times or more. This chain connects TRBV20-1 to TRBJ1-1; D remains unclear. The CDR3 has 11 amino acids. Germline lookup yields CDR1 DFQATT and CDR2 SNEGSKA (reference sequence). Deletions cut 0 bases from V and 8 bases from J, with 7 bases between. CDR3 in DNA: TGCAGTGCTAGAGATGAAGCAGAAGCTTTCTTT. It is translated as CSARDEAEAFF.

This clonotype was recorded at least ten times. The V gene is TRBV29-1, the J gene TRBJ1-5; no clear D gene. Germline assignment: CDR1 SQVTM and CDR2 ANQGSEA. V was trimmed by 4 bases and J by 5 bases, leaving 15 bases between them. The CDR3 covers 14 residues. This CDR3 is CSVVDGSEHQPQHF. The CDR3 DNA follows: TGCAGCGTTGTGGACGGGTCCGAACATCAGCCCCAGCATTTT.

This clonotype occurred many times. The chain employs TRBV5-1 and TRBJ2-7; tentatively, D is TRBD2 (6 bases). V dropped 0 bases and J dropped 6 bases, with 13 bases sitting between them. Germline V gene sequence: CDR1 SGHRS, CDR2 YFSETQ. The CDR3 runs 14 residues. The CDR3 nucleotides are TGCGCCAGCAGCTTGGACGGTGGGGGGTCCGAGCAGTACTTC. Its translation is CASSLDGGGSEQYF. Variable domain in full (rest from reference TRBV5-1 and TRBJ2-7): KAGVTQTPRYLIKTRGQQVTLSCSPISGHRSVSWYQQTPGQGLQFLFEYFSETQRNKGNFPGRFSGRQFSNSRSEMNVSTLELGDSALYLCASSLDGGGSEQYFGPGTRLTVT.

This clonotype has ten or more counts. The rearrangement links TRBV5-1 to TRBJ1-6; D uncertain. Germline values: CDR1 SGHRS, CDR2 YFSETQ. The CDR3 length is 14 residues. V lost 4 bases and J lost 7, with 12 bases in between. The CDR3 loop reads CASSGGGENSPLHF. In DNA, the CDR3 is TGCGCCAGCAGCGGCGGAGGTGAGAATTCACCCCTCCACTTT.

V and J are TRBV7-2 and TRBJ2-5; D may be TRBD1 (5 bases). Trimming pared 2 bases from V and 5 bases from J, leaving 15 bases between. This CDR3 has 15 residues. The germline V gene encodes CDR1 SGHTA and CDR2 FQGNSA. The CDR3 is CASSLSGTKGETQYF. Written as DNA, the CDR3 is TGTGCCAGCAGCTTATCGGGCACTAAGGGGGAGACCCAGTACTTC.

This clonotype was seen ten or more times. This chain joins TRBV20-1 and TRBJ2-7; 7 bases are a match to TRBD2. The CDR3 consists of 15 residues. In germline, CDR1 is DFQATT, CDR2 SNEGSKA (reference sequence). V was pared by 3 bases and J by 9 bases, with 17 bases of the junction left unmatched. CDR3 protein: CSASAGSGNLRRQYF. CDR3 nucleotide sequence: TGCAGTGCTAGTGCGGGGAGCGGGAACTTACGACGGCAGTACTTC.

This clonotype was seen ten or more times. J is TRBJ2-1 and V is TRBV27; 7 nucleotides align to TRBD1. After removal of 2 bases from V and 9 bases from J, the junction contained 1 base not matched to a gene. The CDR3 has 12 residues. The V gene's germline CDR1 is MNHEY and CDR2 SMNVEV (reference sequence). CDR3: CASSLDRAEQFF. DNA for the CDR3: TGTGCCAGCAGTTTAGACAGGGCTGAGCAGTTCTTC.

This clonotype was found many times. The chain joins TRBV5-1 to TRBJ2-1; 8 bases map to TRBD2. Trimming at V came to 3 bases and at J to 8 bases, leaving 10 bases not matched to a gene. From germline, CDR1 is SGHRS and CDR2 YFSETQ. The CDR3 sequence is 15 residues long. The CDR3 DNA is TGCGCCAGCAGCTCAAGCGGGAGTCCTGGCGATGAGCAGTTCTTC. The encoded protein is CASSSSGSPGDEQFF.

CDR3 sequence: CASSGAGTEAFF. The CDR3 nucleotides are TGTGCCAGCAGCGGGGCGGGAACTGAAGCTTTCTTT. This chain joins TRBV12-3 or TRBV12-4 and TRBJ1-1, with a possible D match to TRBD1 (5 bases). This CDR3 spans 12 amino acids. V was cut by 6 bases and J by 5 bases, with 10 bases left in between.

This chain links TRBV19 with TRBJ1-2; D unclear. Looked up from germline, CDR1 is LNHDA and CDR2 is SQIVND (reference sequence). The CDR3 is 15 amino acids. The ends were cut back, 3 bases at V and 6 bases at J, with 17 bases in the middle. The CDR3 region is CASSISRAKQHGYTF. In DNA form, the CDR3 reads TGTGCCAGTAGTATTTCACGGGCCAAGCAGCATGGCTACACCTTC.

The V call is TRBV5-1, the J call TRBJ1-2, with D possibly matching TRBD1 (6 bases). The germline V gene encodes CDR1 SGHRS and CDR2 YFSETQ. Trimming pared 0 bases from V and 8 bases from J, leaving 14 bases between. The CDR3 contains 14 residues. This CDR3 reads CASSLDVGGGGYTF. Here the CDR3 DNA reads TGCGCCAGCAGCTTGGATGTAGGGGGAGGAGGCTACACCTTC.

With regard to this clonotype: With only one base between it and a far larger clone, this is likely a read error. The rearrangement joins TRBV13 to TRBJ2-2; D possibly corresponds to TRBD1 (5 bases). The CDR3 is 14 amino acids. Looked up from germline, CDR1 is PRHDT and CDR2 is FYEKMQ (reference sequence). CDR3 DNA sequence: TGCGCCAGCAGCTTGGGTGGGGCCGCCGGGGAGCTGTTTTTT. Its translation: CASSLGGAAGELFF.